A selection of T cell receptor beta chains follows, all from one sample in a study of blood T cell repertoires in COVID-19. Using immunoSEQ multiplex PCR, the repertoire was profiled, and TCRdb retains in-frame clones only, with some absent. The sample includes approximately 160,000 clones, approximately 84% of them seen just once. Sequencing input: PBMCs or T cells enriched from blood (not recorded which). These receptors all stem from a woman between 50 and 59 years old who had recovered from COVID-19. The CDR3 runs from the conserved cysteine through the conserved F or W. Fields, in order: V gene, J gene, clone size, D gene, CDR3 DNA, CDR3 protein. D genes are given only for firm matches. Expanded clones get a size class; other rows say once, few or many, or leave the size out.

v_gene: TRBV12-3/TRBV12-4; j_gene: TRBJ2-1; abundance: NA; d_gene: NA; CDR3nt: TGTGCCAGCAGTTTATTGTCAAGCGAGCAGTTCTTC; CDR3aa: CASSLLSSEQFF
v_gene: TRBV5-5; j_gene: TRBJ2-5; abundance: few; d_gene: TRBD2; CDR3nt: TGTGCCAGCAGCTTTCTACTAGCGGGAGCTCAAGAGACCCAGTACTTC; CDR3aa: CASSFLLAGAQETQYF
v_gene: TRBV7-2; j_gene: TRBJ1-3; abundance: NA; d_gene: NA; CDR3nt: TGTGCCAGCAGCTTAGCAGCCGGGTCAGGAAACACCATATATTTT; CDR3aa: CASSLAAGSGNTIYF
v_gene: TRBV10-3; j_gene: TRBJ1-2; abundance: NA; d_gene: TRBD1; CDR3nt: TGTGCCATCAGCGGGACAGGGCGGGTGGATGGCTACACCTTC; CDR3aa: CAISGTGRVDGYTF
v_gene: TRBV5-1; j_gene: TRBJ1-1; abundance: once; d_gene: NA; CDR3nt: TGCGCCAGCAGCCCCGAAACAGGGTCCACTGAAGCTTTCTTT; CDR3aa: CASSPETGSTEAFF
v_gene: TRBV6-2/TRBV6-3; j_gene: TRBJ2-7; abundance: NA; d_gene: NA; CDR3nt: TGTGCCAGCAGTTACCGGGACACCTACGAGCAGTACTTC; CDR3aa: CASSYRDTYEQYF
v_gene: TRBV5-1; j_gene: TRBJ2-3; abundance: NA; d_gene: TRBD2; CDR3nt: TGCGCCAGCGGCTCCAGTACTAGCGTCGGCACAGATACGCAGTATTTT; CDR3aa: CASGSSTSVGTDTQYF
v_gene: TRBV3-1/TRBV3-2; j_gene: TRBJ1-1; abundance: NA; d_gene: NA; CDR3nt: TGTGCCAGCAGCCAATACGGACAGTCGATTTTGAACACTGAAGCTTTCTTT; CDR3aa: CASSQYGQSILNTEAFF
v_gene: TRBV7-9; j_gene: TRBJ2-2; abundance: NA; d_gene: TRBD1; CDR3nt: TGTGCCAGCAGCTTGCGACAGGGAGTAGTCGGCGGGGAGCTGTTTTTT; CDR3aa: CASSLRQGVVGGELFF
v_gene: TRBV5-6; j_gene: TRBJ2-1; abundance: NA; d_gene: NA; CDR3nt: TGTGCCAGCAGCAACACAGAAACCTACAATGAGCAGTTCTTC; CDR3aa: CASSNTETYNEQFF
v_gene: TRBV18; j_gene: TRBJ1-1; abundance: NA; d_gene: NA; CDR3nt: TGTGCCAGCTCACCACTGCGGCAGAAGAACACTGAAGCTTTCTTT; CDR3aa: CASSPLRQKNTEAFF
v_gene: TRBV5-1; j_gene: TRBJ2-2; abundance: NA; d_gene: TRBD2; CDR3nt: TGCGCCAGTAGCACCGGGACTAGCGGGGCCACCGGGGAGCTGTTTTTT; CDR3aa: CASSTGTSGATGELFF
v_gene: TRBV7-9; j_gene: TRBJ2-5; abundance: NA; d_gene: TRBD2; CDR3nt: TGTGCCAGCGAGCTAGGGGAGGGGACCCAGTACTTC; CDR3aa: CASELGEGTQYF
v_gene: TRBV28; j_gene: TRBJ2-2; abundance: NA; d_gene: TRBD2; CDR3nt: TGTGCCAGCAGTCCTCGACTAGCGGGATACACCGGGGAGCTGTTTTTT; CDR3aa: CASSPRLAGYTGELFF
v_gene: TRBV11-2; j_gene: TRBJ2-1; abundance: NA; d_gene: NA; CDR3nt: TGTGCCAGCAGCTTAGCCCAGGGATTTGTGAATGAGCAGTTCTTC; CDR3aa: CASSLAQGFVNEQFF
v_gene: TRBV28; j_gene: TRBJ1-2; abundance: NA; d_gene: NA; CDR3nt: TGTGCCAGCAGTTTAGGCAGGAACTATGGCTACACCTTC; CDR3aa: CASSLGRNYGYTF
v_gene: TRBV3-1/TRBV3-2; j_gene: TRBJ1-2; abundance: NA; d_gene: TRBD1; CDR3nt: TGTGCCAGCAGCGGGAGAGACAGGGGCCCAGCTAACTATGGCTACACCTTC; CDR3aa: CASSGRDRGPANYGYTF
v_gene: TRBV5-4; j_gene: TRBJ2-5; abundance: once; d_gene: TRBD2; CDR3nt: TGTGCCAGCAGCTTAGCGGGGGTAGAGACCCAGTACTTC; CDR3aa: CASSLAGVETQYF
v_gene: TRBV28; j_gene: TRBJ1-1; abundance: NA; d_gene: TRBD1; CDR3nt: TGTGCCAGCAGTTCCGGGACAGCCACTGAAGCTTTCTTT; CDR3aa: CASSSGTATEAFF
v_gene: TRBV5-4; j_gene: TRBJ2-1; abundance: NA; d_gene: TRBD2; CDR3nt: TGTGCCAGCAGCACGTACCTAGCGGGAGGTAGGTTCGATGAGCAGTTCTTC; CDR3aa: CASSTYLAGGRFDEQFF
v_gene: TRBV7-9; j_gene: TRBJ1-2; abundance: NA; d_gene: NA; CDR3nt: TGTGCCAGCAGCTTAGGTCCGGCCGGAGGCGGCTACACCTTC; CDR3aa: CASSLGPAGGGYTF